Listed below are T cell receptor beta chains from one sample, sequenced in a study of cytotoxic CD8 clonotypes in ibrutinib-treated CLL. Sequencing used immunoSEQ multiplex PCR; TCRdb keeps in-frame clones, though not all of them. The data contain 35,000 to 40,000 clones, nearly 50% of them singletons. Sequenced material: PBMCs, taken before ibrutinib treatment. Receptors originate from a human donor with chronic lymphocytic leukemia. Each CDR3 is given with its conserved first and last residue. Fields, in order: D gene, clone size, J gene, V gene, CDR3 protein, CDR3 DNA. The D gene is left open where the match is weak. Only some rows state a clone size, as once, few, many or a class for expanded clones.

D: NA
size: NA
J: TRBJ1-5
V: TRBV2
CDR3: CASRASHGNQPQHF
DNA: TGTGCCAGCAGGGCCTCTCATGGCAATCAGCCCCAGCATTTT

D: NA
size: NA
J: TRBJ1-1
V: TRBV25-1
CDR3: CASSGAGLAEAFF
DNA: TGTGCCAGCAGCGGGGCGGGCTTAGCTGAAGCTTTCTTT

D: TRBD2
size: NA
J: TRBJ2-1
V: TRBV27
CDR3: CASRRTSGGGEQFF
DNA: TGTGCCAGCAGGAGAACTAGCGGGGGGGGTGAGCAGTTCTTC

D: TRBD1
size: NA
J: TRBJ1-2
V: TRBV6-1
CDR3: CASSDSDYPGQGNYGYTF
DNA: TGTGCCAGCAGTGATAGCGATTATCCGGGACAGGGGAACTATGGCTACACCTTC

D: NA
size: NA
J: TRBJ2-5
V: TRBV20-1
CDR3: CSATPKETQYF
DNA: TGCAGTGCTACACCCAAAGAGACCCAGTACTTC

D: NA
size: NA
J: TRBJ2-5
V: TRBV2
CDR3: CASKPGPRGETQYF
DNA: TGTGCCAGCAAGCCTGGGCCCAGGGGAGAGACCCAGTACTTC

D: TRBD1
size: once
J: TRBJ2-7
V: TRBV9
CDR3: CASSAPGTDPYEQYF
DNA: TGTGCCAGCAGCGCGCCCGGGACAGACCCTTACGAGCAGTACTTC

D: NA
size: NA
J: TRBJ2-1
V: TRBV9
CDR3: CASSVDVGSYEQFF
DNA: TGTGCCAGCAGCGTAGACGTGGGGTCTTATGAGCAGTTCTTC

D: TRBD1
size: NA
J: TRBJ1-5
V: TRBV18
CDR3: CASSPDRGLNQPQHF
DNA: TGTGCCAGCTCACCGGACAGGGGCCTCAATCAGCCCCAGCATTTT

D: NA
size: NA
J: TRBJ1-1
V: TRBV11-2
CDR3: CASSETRAEAFF
DNA: TGTGCCAGCAGCGAAACGAGGGCTGAAGCTTTCTTT

D: TRBD1
size: NA
J: TRBJ1-4
V: TRBV15
CDR3: CATSRVPGGEKLFF
DNA: TGTGCCACCAGCAGAGTCCCAGGGGGCGAAAAACTGTTTTTT

D: TRBD1
size: NA
J: TRBJ1-1
V: TRBV6-6
CDR3: CASSPGQGVAEAFF
DNA: TGTGCCAGCAGCCCGGGACAGGGGGTGGCTGAAGCTTTCTTT

D: NA
size: many
J: TRBJ1-6
V: TRBV7-9
CDR3: CASSLTSGDSPLHF
DNA: TGTGCCAGCAGCTTAACCAGCGGGGATTCACCCCTCCACTTT

D: TRBD1
size: NA
J: TRBJ1-3
V: TRBV4-1
CDR3: CASSQVGQGVDGNTIYF
DNA: TGCGCCAGCAGCCAAGTCGGCCAGGGGGTTGACGGAAACACCATATATTTT

D: NA
size: NA
J: TRBJ1-1
V: TRBV6-4
CDR3: CASSDTGMNTEAFF
DNA: TGTGCCAGCAGTGACACAGGGATGAACACTGAAGCTTTCTTT

D: TRBD2
size: NA
J: TRBJ2-7
V: TRBV11-3
CDR3: CASGPGPGGEQYF
DNA: TGTGCCAGCGGGCCGGGACCGGGAGGCGAGCAGTACTTC

D: TRBD1
size: NA
J: TRBJ2-7
V: TRBV6-5
CDR3: CASSDRDRGQEQYF
DNA: TGTGCCAGCAGTGACCGGGACAGGGGGCAAGAGCAGTACTTC

D: TRBD1
size: NA
J: TRBJ2-5
V: TRBV5-1
CDR3: CASSVRGQGASQYF
DNA: TGCGCCAGCAGCGTACGGGGACAGGGGGCGTCCCAGTACTTC

D: TRBD1
size: medium-sized
J: TRBJ1-6
V: TRBV4-2
CDR3: CASSEGQGASPLHF
DNA: TGTGCCAGCAGCGAAGGACAGGGGGCTTCACCCCTCCACTTT